A single TCR beta chain is shown here with its context. In germline, CDR1 is SGHRS, CDR2 YFSETQ. The CDR3 runs 14 residues. Deletions cut 1 base from V and 8 bases from J, with 15 bases between. Here immunoSEQ multiplex PCR was the method, and the copy in TCRdb shows in-frame clones only, minus some. This repertoire shows about 40,000 clones, 94% found once; its top ten account for 0.35%. The sample originates from a study of T cell changes during pregnancy in multiple sclerosis. This sample comprised CD4+ T cells from peripheral blood mononuclear cells, obtained after pregnancy. The chain uses TRBV5-1 and TRBJ1-2, with D possibly TRBD1 on 6 matching bases. The receptor's source is a female donor with multiple sclerosis, enrolled in a pregnancy study. The CDR3 sequence: CASSLLAGAIGYTF. Written as DNA, the CDR3 is TGCGCCAGCAGCTTGTTGGCGGGGGCGATCGGCTACACCTTC.